The 16 T cell receptor beta chains below all came from one sample that was sequenced in a study of cytomegalovirus exposure and HLA in healthy donors. The PCR ran on 60 Vbeta and 13 Jbeta primers. TCRdb's table, derived via immunoSEQ multiplex PCR, lists solely in-frame clones and lacks some. Among approximately 220,000 clones listed, 76% were seen once. Source material: PBMCs. Receptors were obtained from a man in his late teens or twenties in good health and CMV-seronegative.

This chain's CDR3 is CASSLLQGGGSYTF. In nucleotides, the CDR3 is TGTGCCAGCAGCTTGCTACAGGGGGGGGGAAGCTACACCTTC. The V gene is TRBV5-4, the J gene TRBJ1-2, with 8 bases fitting TRBD1. The CDR3 covers 14 residues. The V gene end was trimmed by 1 base and the J gene end by 9 bases; junction bases not matched to a gene: 8. The germline V gene encodes CDR1 SGHNT and CDR2 YYREEE (reference sequence).

CDR3 bases: TGTGCCAGTAGGACTAGCGGGAGAGACGAGCAGTACTTC. This encodes CASRTSGRDEQYF. This chain links TRBV28 with TRBJ2-7; 13 bases are shared with TRBD2. CDR1 and CDR2 (germline): MDHEN, SYDVKM. Trimming took 9 bases from V and 5 from J; bases not matched to a gene: 4. There are 13 residues in the CDR3.

V is TRBV5-6 and J is TRBJ2-3; 12 nucleotides align to TRBD2. The trim removed 3 bases at V and 8 bases at J, leaving 4 bases unmatched. The CDR3 covers 14 residues. Per germline, CDR1 SGHDT and CDR2 YYEEEE. The CDR3 loop reads CASSSGLAGFTQYF. The CDR3 region has the DNA TGTGCCAGCAGCTCTGGACTAGCGGGGTTTACGCAGTATTTT.

The rearrangement uses TRBV10-3 and TRBJ2-2; tentative D call: TRBD1 (6 bases). V was cut by 1 base and J by 6 bases, with 12 bases left in between. CDR1 is ENHRY and CDR2 is SYGVKD in the germline V gene. This CDR3 has 15 amino acids. Written as DNA, the CDR3 is TGTGCCATCAGTGAGTGGCAGGGGAAGGCCGGGGAGCTGTTTTTT. Its translation is CAISEWQGKAGELFF.

V is TRBV9 and J is TRBJ2-1, with 7 positions matching TRBD1. Germline V gene lookup returns CDR1 SGDLS and CDR2 YYNGEE. The CDR3 runs to 14 residues. J gave up 5 bases and V 0 bases, and 2 bases lay outside the gene matches. CDR3 residues: CASSVGDSNNEQFF. CDR3 sequence (DNA): TGTGCCAGCAGCGTAGGGGACAGTAACAATGAGCAGTTCTTC. Full variable domain (outside the CDR3, taken from reference TRBV9 and TRBJ2-1): DSGVTQTPKHLITATGQRVTLRCSPRSGDLSVYWYQQSLDQGLQFLIQYYNGEERAKGNILERFSAQQFPDLHSELNLSSLELGDSALYFCASSVGDSNNEQFFGPGTRLTVL.

The chain links TRBV6-1 to TRBJ2-7; D ambiguous. The CDR3 runs 12 residues. Trimming removed 10 bases at V and 2 bases at J, with 12 bases between. CDR1 is MNHNS, CDR2 SASEGT, per germline. CDR3 DNA sequence: TGTGCCACCCACCACTTAACCTACGAGCAGTACTTC. It codes for CATHHLTYEQYF.

This chain joins TRBV5-1 and TRBJ2-5, with 9 bases identical to TRBD1. The end of the DNA fits TRBJ2-7 better, so the J call may be wrong. The CDR3 sequence is 14 residues long. CDR1 SGHRS and CDR2 YFSETQ come from the germline V gene. CDR3 in DNA: TGCGCCAGCAGGGCCCCGGGACAGGGTCTCGAGCAGTACTTC. Residues: CASRAPGQGLEQYF.

V is TRBV28 and J is TRBJ2-1; 7 bases are shared with TRBD1. The CDR3 loop spans 18 amino acids. The V gene end was trimmed by 3 bases and the J gene end by 0 bases; junction bases not matched to a gene: 11. Germline V CDR1 and CDR2: MDHEN, SYDVKM. The CDR3 nucleotides are TGTGCCAGCAGTTTCAGATTATCGACAGGGAGCTCCTACAATGAGCAGTTCTTC. It translates to CASSFRLSTGSSYNEQFF.

In DNA form, the CDR3 reads TGTGCCAGCAGTGTCCAGGGGAGCACAGATACGCAGTATTTT. It translates to CASSVQGSTDTQYF. The chain links TRBV6-5 to TRBJ2-3; TRBD1 might be the D (6 bases). Trimming removed 5 bases at V and 0 bases at J, with 9 bases between. This CDR3 spans 14 amino acids. Germline CDR1 MNHEY, CDR2 SVGAGI.

Only one count was recorded for this clone. The CDR3 nucleotides are TGTGCCAGCAGCCAGTACAATGAGCAGTTCTTC. Translation: CASSQYNEQFF. This chain joins TRBV2 and TRBJ2-1; D is unresolved. V lost 6 bases and J lost 4, with 4 bases in between. The CDR3 sequence is 11 residues long. In germline, CDR1 is SNHLY, CDR2 FYNNEI.

The V and J genes are TRBV18 and TRBJ1-4; 7 bases are a match to TRBD1. V shed 3 bases, J shed 13 bases, and the junction held 8 bases outside the gene matches. CDR1 and CDR2 (germline): KGHSH, LQKENI. The CDR3 has 13 residues. The CDR3, as DNA: TGTGCCAGCTCACCTACCCAGGGGGAAGGACTGTTTTTT. Translating it yields CASSPTQGEGLFF.

This chain uses TRBV19 with TRBJ2-1, with 10 nucleotides matching TRBD2. After removal of 4 bases from V and 5 bases from J, the junction contained 5 bases not matched to a gene. This CDR3 spans 15 amino acids. CDR1 and CDR2 from the germline V gene are LNHDA and SQIVND (reference sequence). DNA for the CDR3: TGTGCCAGTAGTACAGGACTAGCGGTTAACAATGAGCAGTTCTTC. Translated, it gives CASSTGLAVNNEQFF.

The chain joins TRBV10-2 to TRBJ1-5, with D hard to call. Germline CDR1 and CDR2: WSHSY and SAAADI. The CDR3 has 14 residues. Trimming pared 6 bases from V and 4 bases from J, leaving 13 bases between. Written as DNA, the CDR3 is TGCGCCAGCAGAGCGCTTGATAGGAATCAGCCCCAGCATTTT. The encoded protein is CASRALDRNQPQHF.

The chain is built from TRBV28 and TRBJ1-3; weak D call: TRBD1 (5 bases). In germline, CDR1 is MDHEN, CDR2 SYDVKM. This CDR3 region has 15 residues. V lost 10 bases and J 0 bases, leaving 16 bases between the germline ends. The CDR3 DNA follows: TGTGCCACCTGCGGGACCCAACTCTCTGGAAACACCATATATTTT. It codes for CATCGTQLSGNTIYF.

This clone has a handful of counts. The chain links TRBV5-1 to TRBJ1-4; 9 nucleotides match TRBD1. The CDR3 extends over 15 amino acids. Per germline, CDR1 SGHRS and CDR2 YFSETQ. V was clipped by 0 bases and J by 6 bases; unmatched bases: 3. Here the CDR3 reads CASSLGGTGYEKLFF. CDR3 nucleotide sequence: TGCGCCAGCAGCTTGGGTGGGACAGGGTATGAAAAACTGTTTTTT.

The CDR3 spells CASSWRGGASYEQYF. Here the CDR3 DNA reads TGTGCCAGCAGTTGGCGAGGGGGGGCCTCCTACGAGCAGTACTTC. The chain combines TRBV27 with TRBJ2-7; TRBD2 might be the D (7 bases). This CDR3 contains 15 residues. Trimming took off 4 bases at V and 0 bases at J, with 13 bases between the two ends. Germline-derived CDR1 and CDR2 are MNHEY and SMNVEV (reference sequence).